This is a list of T cell receptor beta chains from one sample in a study of CD8 T cells in ankylosing spondylitis. TCRdb re-called the 5' RACE reads through MiXCR, storing one row per CDR3 protein. The sample has about 320,000 distinct CDR3 sequences, roughly 10% seen once. Sequenced: blood, either unsorted or a sorted T cell fraction (not recorded which). These TCRs come from a female donor with ankylosing spondylitis or in good health (not recorded which). Each CDR3 is given with its conserved first and last residue. A D gene is named only where the DNA matches it firmly. Some rows have no size entry. The others give once, few or many, or a class for an expanded clone.

TRBJ2-1,TRBV11-2,TRBD2,many,CASSLFLAGGVAYNEQFF,TGTGCCAGCAGCTTATTTCTAGCGGGAGGGGTAGCCTACAATGAGCAGTTCTTC
TRBJ2-1,TRBV11-1,TRBD2,many,CASRLLEGLAGTQVYNEQFF,TGTGCCAGCAGGCTCCTAGAGGGACTAGCGGGAACTCAGGTCTACAATGAGCAGTTCTTC
TRBJ2-2,TRBV29-1,.,.,CSVRRDNTGELFF,TGCAGCGTTCGCAGGGACAACACCGGGGAGCTGTTTTTT
TRBJ1-3,TRBV16,.,.,CACSHIRSVQSGNTIYF,TGTGCCTGCAGCCATATCCGGAGTGTTCAGTCGGGAAACACCATATATTTT
TRBJ2-7,TRBV20-1,.,few,CSANGDHPEQYF,TGCAGTGCTAACGGCGACCACCCCGAGCAGTACTTC
TRBJ2-1,TRBV5-1,TRBD2,few,CASSLDGTSGRNEQFF,TGCGCCAGCAGCTTGGATGGGACTAGCGGGAGAAATGAGCAGTTCTTC
TRBJ1-1,TRBV20-1,.,many,CSARELDRNTEAFF,TGCAGTGCTAGAGAGCTCGACAGGAACACTGAAGCTTTCTTT
TRBJ2-1,TRBV20-1,.,.,CSAPDLVSEQFF,TGCAGTGCTCCGGACTTAGTCAGTGAGCAGTTCTTC
TRBJ1-1,TRBV7-2,TRBD1,many,CASSLVDRGEAFF,TGTGCCAGCAGCTTAGTTGACAGGGGGGAAGCTTTCTTT
TRBJ1-2,TRBV12-3/TRBV12-4,.,many,CASSLWRDTIYTF,TGTGCCAGCAGTTTATGGCGGGACACGATCTACACCTTC
TRBJ2-1,TRBV28,.,.,CASSTWTGSYNEQFF,TGTGCCAGCAGTACCTGGACGGGGAGCTACAATGAGCAGTTCTTC
TRBJ1-5,TRBV7-6,.,.,CASSFMTADYSNQPQHF,TGTGCCAGCAGCTTCATGACGGCAGACTATAGCAATCAGCCCCAGCATTTT
TRBJ1-5,TRBV29-1,.,.,CSVEDQGTGPRHF,TGCAGCGTTGAAGATCAGGGAACCGGGCCACGCCATTTT
TRBJ2-1,TRBV29-1,.,many,CSAERTHNEQFF,TGCAGCGCTGAAAGAACACACAATGAGCAGTTCTTC
TRBJ1-3,TRBV7-6,.,many,CASSLGLIDGNTIYF,TGTGCCAGCAGCTTAGGCCTAATTGACGGAAACACCATATATTTT
TRBJ2-1,TRBV20-1,.,many,CSARLRLGEQFF,TGCAGTGCTAGGCTCCGACTAGGAGAGCAGTTCTTC
TRBJ2-1,TRBV28,.,many,CASSFGYNEQFF,TGTGCCAGCAGTTTCGGCTACAATGAGCAGTTCTTC
TRBJ2-5,TRBV7-2,.,.,CASSPRGHQETQYF,TGTGCCAGCAGTCCCCGTGGGCACCAAGAGACCCAGTACTTC